The 20 T cell receptor beta chains in this list originate from one sample, sequenced in a study of T cells after yellow fever vaccination. Via MiXCR, TCRdb re-called the 5' RACE reads, giving one row per CDR3 protein. Among 200,000 to 300,000 distinct CDR3 sequences, around 6.7% were seen once, and the ten largest hold approximately 1%. Sequencing used CD4+ T cells sorted from PBMCs, obtained on the day of the yellow fever booster vaccination. The receptor source for this set is a man aged 25 to 40 who received the YFV17D yellow fever vaccine.

This clonotype showed up many times. The genes are TRBV4-3 and TRBJ2-7, with no clear D. The CDR3 consists of 14 residues. Germline V CDR1 and CDR2: LGHNA, YSLEER. V lost 0 bases and J 7 bases, leaving 13 bases between the germline ends. CDR3 region: CASSQDPLLGEQYF. The CDR3 region has the DNA TGCGCCAGCAGCCAAGATCCGCTTTTGGGGGAGCAGTACTTC.

This chain uses TRBV4-3 with TRBJ2-2, with 12 bases fitting TRBD2. The V and J ends lost 2 bases and 8 bases, in that order; junction bases with no gene match: 9. The germline V gene encodes CDR1 LGHNA and CDR2 YSLEER. The CDR3 is 17 amino acids. The CDR3 loop reads CASSQMMTSGSGGELFF. In DNA, the CDR3 is TGCGCCAGCAGCCAAATGATGACTAGCGGGAGCGGGGGGGAGCTGTTTTTT.

CDR3 in DNA: TGTGCCAGCAAGTTGCGCCGTCAAGGAACCCAGTACTTC. Translation gives CASKLRRQGTQYF. V usage is TRBV28 and J usage is TRBJ2-5, with D hard to call. Deletions cut 7 bases from V and 8 bases from J, with 17 bases between. The CDR3 totals 13 residues. Germline CDR1 and CDR2: MDHEN and SYDVKM.

This clonotype was counted at least ten times. The V and J genes are TRBV27 and TRBJ2-5; 10 bases line up with TRBD2. The CDR3 covers 14 residues. Trimming at V came to 9 bases and at J to 10 bases, leaving 14 bases not matched to a gene. Germline CDR1 MNHEY, CDR2 SMNVEV (reference sequence). The CDR3 here is CASKIRTSGNLQYF. CDR3 sequence (DNA): TGTGCCAGTAAGATAAGGACTAGCGGCAATCTCCAGTACTTC.

This clonotype was seen at least ten times. The CDR3 DNA reads TGTGCCAGCAGCTTATGGACGGTAGTGAACACTGAAGCTTTCTTT. Residues: CASSLWTVVNTEAFF. The genes are TRBV5-6 and TRBJ1-1, with D uncertain. Between the trimmed V and J ends, which lost 2 bases and 0 bases, there was a span of 11 bases. Germline CDR1 and CDR2: SGHDT and YYEEEE. The length of the CDR3 is 15 residues.

This clonotype appeared many times. This rearrangement joins TRBV6-2 or TRBV6-3 to TRBJ2-7; D is perhaps TRBD2 (5 bases). Trimming removed 6 bases from V and 6 bases from J, with 12 bases in between. The CDR3 runs to 12 residues. CDR1 is MNHEY, CDR2 SVGEGT, per germline. CDR3 loop: CASRMGGGEQYF. CDR3 sequence (DNA): TGTGCCAGCAGGATGGGTGGAGGCGAGCAGTACTTC.

As regards this clonotype: Being one base from a much bigger clone, this may be a read error. The V and J genes are TRBV20-1 and TRBJ2-1; 9 bases fit TRBD1. Germline lookup yields CDR1 DFQATT and CDR2 SNEGSKA (reference sequence). The CDR3 runs to 15 residues. V gave up 6 bases and J gave up 1 base; unmatched junction bases: 7. This chain's CDR3 is CSARRDRVSYNEQFF. Here the CDR3 DNA reads TGCAGTGCCAGACGGGACAGGGTATCCTACAATGAGCAGTTCTTC.

This clonotype was observed many times. V gene TRBV21-1 combines with J gene TRBJ1-5; the table's D gene call, TRBD1, was not cross checked with the DNA. TRBV21-1 is termed a pseudogene. This CDR3 has 14 residues. The CDR3 bases are TGTGCCAGCTTTCCGGGACAGGGGGACCAGCCCCAGCATTTT. This codes for CASFPGQGDQPQHF.

The rearrangement uses TRBV18 and TRBJ2-1, with D maybe TRBD2 (5 bases). This CDR3 comprises 13 residues. Germline CDR1 is KGHSH and CDR2 is LQKENI. With 3 bases removed from V and 8 bases from J, the gap between germline ends came to 11 bases. CDR3 in DNA: TGTGCCAGCTCACCGAGTGAGGGCTATGAGCAGTTCTTC. Protein sequence: CASSPSEGYEQFF.

This chain uses TRBV20-1 with TRBJ2-1; 8 bases match TRBD2. CDR1 and CDR2 (germline): DFQATT, SNEGSKA (reference sequence). This CDR3 is 13 amino acids long. V shed 3 bases and J 9 bases; nucleotides not matched to a gene: 7. For the CDR3, the DNA is TGCAGTGCTAGCGAGCCGGGGGGGGGTGAGCAGTTCTTC. Translated: CSASEPGGGEQFF.

This clonotype was seen a handful of times. The chain combines TRBV28 with TRBJ1-2; D unresolved. The CDR3 is made up of 13 amino acids. In germline, CDR1 is MDHEN, CDR2 SYDVKM. Deletions cut 6 bases from V and 5 bases from J, with 13 bases between. The CDR3 bases are TGTGCCAGCAGGGACCCCTTAGGGTATGGCTACACCTTC. It codes for CASRDPLGYGYTF.

Many counts were recorded for this clonotype. V usage is TRBV7-9 and J usage is TRBJ2-1; D not certain. The CDR3 spans 14 residues. The germline V gene has CDR1 SEHNR and CDR2 FQNEAQ (reference sequence). V lost 5 bases to trimming and J lost 8 bases, with 16 bases between them. CDR3 protein: CASSAGLPGDEQFF. CDR3 DNA sequence: TGTGCCAGCAGCGCCGGCCTCCCAGGAGATGAGCAGTTCTTC.

This clonotype was detected only a few times. The CDR3 coding sequence is TGCGCCAGCAGCCCCCGCTTAGGTAGCGGGAGTACGCAGTATTTT. It is translated as CASSPRLGSGSTQYF. J is TRBJ2-3 and V is TRBV4-3, with 9 bases identical to TRBD2. J was trimmed by 8 bases and V by 4 bases; bases with no gene match: 10. Germline CDR1 LGHNA, CDR2 YSLEER. CDR3 length: 15 residues.

This clonotype was seen only once. J is TRBJ1-5 and V is TRBV24-1, with 7 bases aligning to TRBD1. The CDR3 contains 18 residues. V shed 2 bases and J 1 base; nucleotides not matched to a gene: 10. Looked up from germline, CDR1 is KGHDR and CDR2 is SFDVKD. The CDR3 sequence: CATSDSKTGTLSNQPQHF. CDR3 DNA sequence: TGTGCCACCAGTGATTCTAAGACAGGGACCTTAAGCAATCAGCCCCAGCATTTT.

The J gene is TRBJ1-2, the V gene TRBV28; no clear D. Germline V CDR1 and CDR2: MDHEN, SYDVKM. V was shortened by 8 bases and J by 8 bases, with 18 bases between the two germline ends. The CDR3 has 13 residues. The CDR3 sequence is CASRPPEKQGYTF. The CDR3, as DNA: TGTGCCAGCCGCCCCCCCGAAAAGCAGGGCTACACCTTC.

This clonotype was recorded at least ten times. This chain joins TRBV6-4 and TRBJ2-3; D unresolved. Germline V CDR1 and CDR2: MRHNA, SNTAGT. The CDR3 consists of 14 residues. Trimming removed 5 bases from V and 4 bases from J, with 13 bases in between. Written as DNA, the CDR3 is TGTGCCAGCAGTCTCCAGGCCGTGTCAGATACGCAGTATTTT. Its protein product is CASSLQAVSDTQYF.

This clonotype was counted ten times or more. This chain uses TRBV7-6 with TRBJ2-3; 11 bases agree with TRBD2. With 5 bases clipped from V and 6 bases from J, the junction kept 7 bases outside the gene matches. CDR3 length equals 15 residues. CDR1 is SGHVS, CDR2 FNYEAQ, per germline. For the CDR3, the DNA is TGTGCCAGCAGCCCCCTAGCGGGAGGTGGGGATACGCAGTATTTT. It yields the protein CASSPLAGGGDTQYF.

This chain joins TRBV12-3 or TRBV12-4 and TRBJ2-1; the match to TRBD2 covers 9 bases. V dropped 4 bases and J dropped 4; count of bases not matched to a gene: 5. This CDR3 is built from 15 residues. CDR3 residues: CASSSDTSGYNEQFF. CDR3 DNA sequence: TGTGCCAGCAGTTCCGACACTAGCGGGTACAATGAGCAGTTCTTC.

V usage is TRBV5-5 and J usage is TRBJ2-7; weak D call: TRBD1 (6 bases). V dropped 0 bases and J dropped 0 bases, with 10 bases sitting between them. This CDR3 has 15 amino acids. Germline V gene sequence: CDR1 SGHKS, CDR2 YYEKEE (reference sequence). CDR3 sequence (DNA): TGTGCCAGCAGCTTGGAACAGGGCTACTCCTACGAGCAGTACTTC. Amino acid sequence: CASSLEQGYSYEQYF.

There are many counts of this clonotype. This chain connects TRBV7-6 to TRBJ2-3; D uncertain. Trimming removed 8 bases from V and 3 bases from J, with 12 bases in between. CDR1 and CDR2 from the germline V gene are SGHVS and FNYEAQ. The CDR3 contains 13 residues. The CDR3: CASGTTRTDTQYF. The CDR3 coding sequence is TGTGCCAGCGGCACAACCAGAACAGATACGCAGTATTTT.